Listed here are 28 T cell receptor beta chains from one sample, sequenced in a study of cytomegalovirus exposure and HLA in healthy donors (TCRdb year 2017). The protocol used for the library was the immunoSEQ multiplex PCR assay. For the multiplex PCR, a mixture combining 60 forward primers for TCR Vbeta segments and 13 reverse primers for TCR Jbeta segments was used. What TCRdb holds here is the immuneACCESS table cut down to in-frame rearrangements. Part of the clones is not present; checked against another copy, under half of the missing clones reflect an unresolved V gene, and the others are unexplained. The sample table lists roughly 200,000 clones, approximately 78% of them with a count of one. The ten largest clones represent 2.9% of the sample. Sequencing was done on a sample of PBMCs. The origin of the receptors is a man under 40 in good health and CMV-seronegative.

The rearrangement links TRBV9 to TRBJ2-6; no clear D gene. Germline loops: CDR1 SGDLS, CDR2 YYNGEE. The CDR3 consists of 13 residues. Trimming pared 2 bases from V and 2 bases from J, leaving 2 bases between. CDR3 DNA sequence: TGTGCCAGCAGCGTCACTGGGGCCAACGTCCTGACTTTC. Protein product: CASSVTGANVLTF.

This chain joins TRBV9 and TRBJ2-7, with D possibly TRBD2 on 6 matching bases. Between the trimmed V and J ends, which lost 1 base and 0 bases, there was a span of 11 bases. Germline CDR1 and CDR2: SGDLS and YYNGEE. This CDR3 is built from 15 residues. The CDR3 DNA reads as TGTGCCAGCAGCGTATCGGGAGTCAGCTCCTACGAGCAGTACTTC. This translates into CASSVSGVSSYEQYF.

V usage is TRBV7-8 and J usage is TRBJ2-7; 9 nucleotides align to TRBD2. This CDR3 region has 14 residues. The germline CDR1 and CDR2 sequences are SGHVS and FQNEAQ. Trimming removed 5 bases from V and 7 bases from J; junction bases left unmatched: 9. Here the CDR3 DNA reads TGTGCCAGCAGCCACCGGAGCGGGGGGTGGGAGCAGTACTTC. It is translated as CASSHRSGGWEQYF.

On this clone itself: One end of the junction is discordant with germline, which a read error may explain. This chain connects TRBV7-2 to TRBJ2-6, with D possibly being TRBD1 (5 bases). Germline loops: CDR1 SGHTA, CDR2 FQGNSA. The CDR3 runs to 16 residues. In nucleotides, the CDR3 is TGTGCCAGCAGCTTATTATCCAGCTCTGGGGCCAGCGTCCTGACTTTC. Amino acids: CASSLLSSSGASVLTF.

V usage is TRBV7-8 and J usage is TRBJ2-1, with D maybe TRBD1 (5 bases). This CDR3 spans 16 amino acids. Looked up from germline, CDR1 is SGHVS and CDR2 is FQNEAQ. V dropped 1 base and J dropped 3 bases, with 13 bases sitting between them. The CDR3 loop reads CASSLVQGTHYNEQFF. The DNA of the CDR3 is TGTGCCAGCAGCTTAGTCCAGGGAACCCACTACAATGAGCAGTTCTTC.

V usage is TRBV28 and J usage is TRBJ1-2, with a tentative D call TRBD1 (5 bases). CDR1 is MDHEN, CDR2 SYDVKM, per germline. V was pared by 7 bases and J by 5 bases, with 20 bases between. This CDR3 region has 15 residues. The CDR3 DNA reads TGTGCCAGCACAAGCCCCGGGGATGGGGGGTATGGCTACACCTTC. This codes for CASTSPGDGGYGYTF.

This clone has only one observation. The chain joins TRBV5-4 to TRBJ2-3; 7 bases map to TRBD2. CDR1 is SGHNT, CDR2 YYREEE, per germline (reference sequence). CDR3 length: 14 residues. V shed 0 bases and J 6 bases; nucleotides not matched to a gene: 4. The CDR3: CASSLVGGVDTQYF. CDR3 DNA sequence: TGTGCCAGCAGCTTGGTGGGGGGGGTGGATACGCAGTATTTT.

V usage is TRBV4-1 and J usage is TRBJ1-1, with 9 bases lining up with TRBD1. Losses at the gene ends were 5 bases for V and 11 bases for J; bases not matched to a gene: 12. This CDR3 is 14 amino acids long. Germline lookup yields CDR1 MGHRA and CDR2 YSYEKL. The CDR3 is CASSAPGQGKEAFF. CDR3 coding DNA: TGCGCCAGCAGCGCACCGGGACAGGGCAAAGAGGCTTTCTTT.

The chain is built from TRBV6-5 and TRBJ2-5; 9 nucleotides match TRBD2. Germline V gene sequence: CDR1 MNHEY, CDR2 SVGAGI. The CDR3 extends over 15 amino acids. J was trimmed by 4 bases and V by 6 bases; bases with no gene match: 9. The CDR3: CASSLSGGLAETQYF. In nucleotides, the CDR3 is TGTGCCAGCAGCCTAAGCGGGGGGCTGGCAGAGACCCAGTACTTC.

This rearrangement joins TRBV5-1 to TRBJ1-4; 8 bases are shared with TRBD1. Losses at the gene ends were 2 bases for V and 5 bases for J; bases not matched to a gene: 8. The CDR3 runs 16 residues. CDR1 and CDR2 from the germline V gene are SGHRS and YFSETQ. The chain's CDR3 is CASSFDPRTGNEKLFF. For the CDR3, the DNA is TGCGCCAGCAGCTTCGACCCCCGGACAGGGAATGAAAAACTGTTTTTT.

The chain links TRBV7-9 to TRBJ2-3; 9 bases map to TRBD2. The V segment lost 3 bases and the J segment 2 bases; nucleotides outside the gene matches: 3. CDR1 is SEHNR, CDR2 FQNEAQ, per germline (reference sequence). The CDR3 totals 15 residues. The CDR3 loop is CASSFSGLATDTQYF. The CDR3 bases are TGTGCCAGCAGCTTCTCGGGACTAGCCACAGATACGCAGTATTTT.

The rearrangement joins TRBV28 to TRBJ1-5; no firm D call. The germline CDR1 and CDR2 sequences are MDHEN and SYDVKM. The V and J ends lost 4 bases and 4 bases respectively, with 14 bases between them. The CDR3 has 15 residues. CDR3 sequence: CASSSWKGGNQPQHF. The CDR3 coding sequence is TGTGCCAGCAGTTCGTGGAAGGGAGGGAATCAGCCCCAGCATTTT.

This clone was detected once. The chain employs TRBV15 and TRBJ1-6; maybe TRBD1 (6 bases). The CDR3 runs 17 residues. CDR1 is LNHNV and CDR2 is YYDKDF in the germline V gene (reference sequence). V was clipped by 0 bases and J by 7 bases, with 16 bases between them. CDR3 sequence reads: CATSRDWEQGRNSPLHF. In DNA, the CDR3 is TGTGCCACCAGCAGAGATTGGGAACAGGGTCGAAATTCACCCCTCCACTTT.

This sequence joins TRBV6-1 and TRBJ1-2, with a possible D match to TRBD1 (5 bases). Germline CDR1 MNHNS, CDR2 SASEGT. The CDR3 has 13 residues. Trimming left V 6 bases short and J 4 bases short, with 12 bases between. The CDR3 nucleotides are TGTGCCAGCAGAGAGACAGCTTCCTATGGCTACACCTTC. It encodes CASRETASYGYTF.

J is TRBJ2-2 and V is TRBV6-1, with 8 bases matching TRBD1. The CDR3 sequence is 15 residues long. With V trimmed by 6 bases and J by 6 bases, 9 bases remained unmatched. Germline values: CDR1 MNHNS, CDR2 SASEGT. In DNA form, the CDR3 reads TGTGCCAGCAGAGGACAGGGTTCAACTGCCGGGGAGCTGTTTTTT. Its translation: CASRGQGSTAGELFF.

The chain couples TRBV27 to TRBJ1-2; 10 nucleotides align to TRBD1. Unmatched junction bases numbered 5, after V lost 6 bases and J lost 1 base. The CDR3 has 15 residues. Germline-derived CDR1 and CDR2 are MNHEY and SMNVEV (reference sequence). This CDR3 is CASSPDRGRNYGYTF. The CDR3 DNA sequence: TGTGCCAGCAGCCCCGACAGGGGGCGTAACTATGGCTACACCTTC.

The chain combines TRBV28 with TRBJ2-6; 8 bases are a match to TRBD1. V trimming: 8 bases; J trimming: 2 bases; junction bases outside the gene matches: 5. In germline, CDR1 is MDHEN, CDR2 SYDVKM. The CDR3 is 15 residues long. CDR3 sequence reads: CASLSTGAGANVLTF. The DNA of the CDR3 is TGTGCCAGCCTCTCGACAGGGGCTGGGGCCAACGTCCTGACTTTC.

This chain connects TRBV6-6 to TRBJ1-1; D gene unclear. The CDR3 is 14 residues long. Per the germline V gene, CDR1 is MNHNY and CDR2 is SVGAGI (reference sequence). V was trimmed by 8 bases and J by 1 base, leaving 14 bases between them. CDR3 nucleotide sequence: TGTGCCAGCCACCAGCGGAGTAGGAACACTGAAGCTTTCTTT. Protein: CASHQRSRNTEAFF.

The chain links TRBV7-9 to TRBJ2-7; D possibly corresponds to TRBD2 (5 bases). Between the trimmed V and J ends, which lost 2 bases and 6 bases, there was a span of 11 bases. The CDR3 has 13 residues. The germline V gene has CDR1 SEHNR and CDR2 FQNEAQ (reference sequence). Written as DNA, the CDR3 is TGTGCCAGCAGCTTAACGGGGTCCAGCGAGCAGTACTTC. Its translation: CASSLTGSSEQYF.

In its sample, this clone was seen once. The V call is TRBV19, the J call TRBJ2-3, with TRBD2 matching over 12 bases. The CDR3 runs to 18 residues. V lost 2 bases to trimming and J lost 4 bases; unmatched junction nucleotides: 10. CDR1 LNHDA and CDR2 SQIVND come from the germline V gene (reference sequence). As DNA, the CDR3 is TGTGCCAGTAGTATATGGACTAGCGGGGTCCTCCGGGCAGATACGCAGTATTTT. Protein product: CASSIWTSGVLRADTQYF.

The V and J genes are TRBV9 and TRBJ1-1; TRBD1 matches at 9 bases. The germline V gene has CDR1 SGDLS and CDR2 YYNGEE. Trimming took 4 bases from V and 1 from J; bases not matched to a gene: 5. The CDR3 is made up of 15 amino acids. Written as DNA, the CDR3 is TGTGCCAGCAGCACACGGGACAGGGAGAACACTGAAGCTTTCTTT. Its translation: CASSTRDRENTEAFF.

V is TRBV6-6 and J is TRBJ1-6, with a tentative D call TRBD1 (6 bases). CDR1 and CDR2 (germline): MNHNY, SVGAGI (reference sequence). Between the trimmed V and J ends, which lost 7 bases and 5 bases, there was a span of 18 bases. The length of the CDR3 is 16 residues. The CDR3 coding sequence is TGTGCCAGCAACCGGGGGAGGGGGGAGAATAATTCACCCCTCCACTTT. This sequence encodes CASNRGRGENNSPLHF.

The chain carries TRBV6-6 and TRBJ1-5; D possibly corresponds to TRBD1 (5 bases). The V and J ends lost 4 bases and 2 bases respectively, with 12 bases between them. CDR3 length: 15 residues. Germline CDR1 reads MNHNY; CDR2 reads SVGAGI (reference sequence). The CDR3 bases are TGTGCCAGCAGTTGGGAAGGGGTCGGCAATCAGCCCCAGCATTTT. Protein: CASSWEGVGNQPQHF.

This clone was seen only a few times. The rearrangement links TRBV28 to TRBJ1-1, with TRBD1 matching 9 bases. CDR1 MDHEN and CDR2 SYDVKM come from the germline V gene. After removal of 6 bases from V and 0 bases from J, the junction contained 11 bases not matched to a gene. The CDR3 has 17 amino acids. CDR3 DNA sequence: TGTGCCAGCAGCCCAAGTGGGACAGGGCGACTGAACACTGAAGCTTTCTTT. Translating it yields CASSPSGTGRLNTEAFF. Based on the CDR3 plus reference TRBV28 and TRBJ1-1, the full variable domain is DVKVTQSSRYLVKRTGEKVFLECVQDMDHENMFWYRQDPGLGLRLIYFSYDVKMKEKGDIPEGYSVSREKKERFSLILESASTNQTSMYLCASSPSGTGRLNTEAFFGQGTRLTVV.

V usage is TRBV7-8 and J usage is TRBJ1-2, with 9 nucleotides matching TRBD1. The CDR3 is made up of 14 amino acids. From germline, CDR1 is SGHVS and CDR2 FQNEAQ. V gave up 6 bases and J gave up 7 bases; unmatched junction bases: 9. The CDR3 DNA is TGTGCCAGCAGACCGATAACAGGGGGCGGTGGCTACACCTTC. It yields the protein CASRPITGGGGYTF.

The rearrangement joins TRBV5-1 to TRBJ2-1; TRBD2 aligns across 12 bases. CDR1 and CDR2 (germline): SGHRS, YFSETQ. This CDR3 is 14 amino acids long. V shed 4 bases, J shed 9 bases, and the junction held 5 bases outside the gene matches. The CDR3 protein is CASSLAGGPIEQFF. CDR3 DNA: TGCGCCAGCAGCCTAGCGGGGGGGCCTATTGAGCAGTTCTTC. The full variable domain, its missing parts supplied by reference TRBV5-1 and TRBJ2-1, is KAGVTQTPRYLIKTRGQQVTLSCSPISGHRSVSWYQQTPGQGLQFLFEYFSETQRNKGNFPGRFSGRQFSNSRSEMNVSTLELGDSALYLCASSLAGGPIEQFFGPGTRLTVL.

This clone was counted once. V usage is TRBV9 and J usage is TRBJ2-1, with TRBD2 as a possible D gene (5 bases). Germline values: CDR1 SGDLS, CDR2 YYNGEE. Trimming pared 4 bases from V and 8 bases from J, leaving 13 bases between. There are 13 residues in the CDR3. CDR3 amino acids: CASSIQEGDEQFF. In nucleotides, the CDR3 is TGTGCCAGCAGCATTCAAGAGGGTGATGAGCAGTTCTTC.

The chain couples TRBV7-9 to TRBJ1-5; perhaps TRBD1 as D (6 bases). Germline V lookup: CDR1 SEHNR, CDR2 FQNEAQ (reference sequence). Trimming pared 5 bases from V and 3 bases from J, leaving 11 bases between. The CDR3 extends over 14 amino acids. This CDR3 is CASSATGSNQPQHF. CDR3 nucleotides: TGTGCCAGCAGCGCTACAGGGTCCAATCAGCCCCAGCATTTT.